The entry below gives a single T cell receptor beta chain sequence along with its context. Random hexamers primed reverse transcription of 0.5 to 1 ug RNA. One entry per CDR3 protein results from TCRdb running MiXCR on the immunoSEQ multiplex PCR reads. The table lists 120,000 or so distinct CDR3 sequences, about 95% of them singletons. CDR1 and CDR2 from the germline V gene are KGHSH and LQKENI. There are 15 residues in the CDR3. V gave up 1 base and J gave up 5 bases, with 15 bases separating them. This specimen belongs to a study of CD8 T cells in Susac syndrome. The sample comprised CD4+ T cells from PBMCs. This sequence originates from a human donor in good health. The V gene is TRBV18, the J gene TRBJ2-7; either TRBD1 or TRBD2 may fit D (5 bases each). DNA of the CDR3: TGTGCCAGCTCACCACGCGAGGGGTCCGGGCACGAGCAGTACTTC. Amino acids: CASSPREGSGHEQYF.